The present T cell receptor beta chain was sequenced within a study of OX40 agonist ivuxolimab in advanced cancers. With respect to the entire study: Ivuxolimab, which targeted the costimulatory receptor OX40 (CD134), was an agonistic, fully human IgG2 monoclonal antibody. Intravenous ivuxolimab was administered to patients every 2 weeks at six dose levels: 0.01, 0.1, 0.3, 1.5, 3 and 10 mg/kg. Of the roughly 50 dose-escalation patients, hepatocellular carcinoma was present in roughly 19, melanoma in roughly 15, renal cell carcinoma in 9 and head and neck cancer in 9. In the dose-escalation cohort, 70% to 90% of patients were male, and the mean age was around 60 years with a range of roughly 23 to 79. Prior anti-PD-1, anti-PD-L1 or anti-CTLA-4 therapy was permitted, and checkpoint inhibitors had been received by under 50% of dose-escalation patients. Partial responses were achieved by three dose-escalation patients, of whom one had hepatocellular carcinoma and two had cutaneous melanoma. The purpose of peripheral TCRbeta sequencing was to test whether ivuxolimab changed TCR sequence diversity and led to clonal T-cell expansion. The paper covers the monotherapy dose-escalation part of the phase I ivuxolimab trial, which included N ≈ 57 patients. The research as a whole found: Low levels of normalized T-cell clonal expansion were also shown by some nonresponding patients. The antigen specificity of the clonally expanded peripheral T cells was not determined. At doses of 0.1 to 3.0 mg/kg, clonal expansion of both CD4+ and CD8+ blood T cells was observed from baseline to week 6. On average, CD8+ T cells showed more expanded clones than CD4+ T cells after ivuxolimab. Partial responders in the 0.1-3.0 mg/kg groups had among the lowest normalized peripheral clonal expansion, especially among CD8+ T cells.

Inclusive of the bounding cysteine and phenylalanine, the CDR3 is 17 residues long. Kept here is only the CDR3 DNA, which spans 51 bases and is read in frame from base 1. V and J are truncated by 5 bases and 4 bases respectively, leaving an intervening sequence of 21 bases. For CDR1 and CDR2, the germline V gene (reference sequence) lists SEHNR and FQNEAQ. Patients with a history of autoimmune disease or receiving systemic immunosuppression were excluded from the trial. Peripheral blood for TCR sequencing was collected from all dose cohorts at baseline, on cycle 4 day 1, and on cycle 7 day 1. The samples were drawn from a first-in-human, open-label, multicenter phase I dose-escalation trial of ivuxolimab. Adults with locally advanced or metastatic melanoma, renal cell carcinoma, hepatocellular carcinoma or head and neck squamous cell carcinoma were enrolled in the trial. Before TCR sequencing, CD4+ T cells and CD8+ T cells were sorted from peripheral blood as separate populations.

To sequence the TCRbeta CDR3 region, genomic DNA was isolated from the sorted cells. TCRbeta CDR3 regions were sequenced using the immunoSEQ Assay. TCRdb limited this immuneACCESS table to in-frame rearrangements with V and J called. A share of clones is missing; checked studies link under half to unresolved V genes, and the rest is unexplained. In all, the sample holds tens of thousands of clones, and approximately 94% of those were seen once. The top ten clones comprise roughly 18% of the sample. On this clone: The antigen this receptor binds is unknown. Per-base qualities were not stored, and no clone one base away is much larger.

The TCR comes from an adult with an advanced solid tumor such as melanoma, head and neck, liver or kidney cancer. Here the chain combines TRBV7-9 and TRBJ1-3; the D gene cannot be named for sure. The source was CD4+ or CD8+ T cells sorted from blood, collected in a trial of the OX40 agonist ivuxolimab. The encoded CDR3 is CASSDRWTATGGNTIYF. The DNA sequence is TGTGCCAGCAGCGATCGATGGACGGCAACGGGGGGAAACACCATATATTTT.